Each of the 28 T cell receptor beta chains below was sequenced from the same sample in a study of shared clonotypes between healthy human individuals. Sequencing was performed with immunoSEQ multiplex PCR; in TCRdb, only in-frame clones are kept and a portion is missing. Of 950,000 to 1,100,000 clones in the sample, roughly 80% were seen once. Sequences were obtained from memory CD4+ T cells sorted from blood. Subset denoted: CD45RA-negative fraction. Receptors were obtained from a man between 18 and 29 years old in good health.

Notes on this clone: Distinct nucleotide sequences in the sample also encode this CDR3. The chain recombines TRBV6-5 with TRBJ2-7; 12 bases line up with TRBD2. The CDR3 totals 15 residues. CDR1 and CDR2 from the germline V gene are MNHEY and SVGAGI. The V segment lost 6 bases and the J segment 0 bases; nucleotides outside the gene matches: 3. This CDR3 reads CASSPGLAGSYEQYF. The CDR3 DNA reads TGTGCCAGCAGCCCGGGACTAGCGGGCTCCTACGAGCAGTACTTC.

This clone appeared a few times. The chain couples TRBV9 to TRBJ1-2, with a tentative D call TRBD1 (6 bases). CDR3 length equals 14 residues. V lost 0 bases to trimming and J lost 1 base, with 7 bases between them. Germline V CDR1 and CDR2: SGDLS, YYNGEE. The CDR3 nucleotides are TGTGCCAGCAGCGTAGGGGGGCATAACTATGGCTACACCTTC. Residues: CASSVGGHNYGYTF. The entire variable domain, with the rest obtained from reference TRBV9 and TRBJ1-2, is as follows: DSGVTQTPKHLITATGQRVTLRCSPRSGDLSVYWYQQSLDQGLQFLIQYYNGEERAKGNILERFSAQQFPDLHSELNLSSLELGDSALYFCASSVGGHNYGYTFGSGTRLTVV.

The chain uses TRBV9 and TRBJ2-7; D assignment may be TRBD1 or TRBD2 (6 bases each). The V end lost 4 bases, the J end lost 3 bases, and 14 bases lay between the germline ends. Germline CDR1 is SGDLS and CDR2 is YYNGEE. The CDR3 is made up of 14 amino acids. As DNA, the CDR3 is TGTGCCAGCAGCCGTGAACAGGGACTCTACGAGCAGTACTTC. As protein: CASSREQGLYEQYF.

This chain uses TRBV30 with TRBJ1-1, with 7 bases aligning to TRBD1. Germline-derived CDR1 and CDR2 are GTSNPN and SVGIG (reference sequence). V shed 3 bases, J shed 4 bases, and the junction held 5 bases outside the gene matches. The CDR3 has 13 residues. The CDR3 region is CAWRGQLFTEAFF. CDR3 bases: TGTGCCTGGAGGGGACAGTTGTTCACTGAAGCTTTCTTT. The full variable domain, its missing parts supplied by reference TRBV30 and TRBJ1-1, is SQTIHQWPATLVQPVGSPLSLECTVEGTSNPNLYWYRQAAGRGLQLLFYSVGIGQISSEVPQNLSASRPQDRQFILSSKKLLLSDSGFYLCAWRGQLFTEAFFGQGTRLTVV.

V and J are TRBV9 and TRBJ1-5; 8 nucleotides align to TRBD1. There are 15 residues in the CDR3. Germline CDR1 is SGDLS and CDR2 is YYNGEE. The V and J ends lost 3 bases and 4 bases, in that order; junction bases with no gene match: 6. CDR3 region: CASSATGGRNQPQHF. The CDR3, as DNA: TGTGCCAGCAGCGCCACAGGGGGACGGAATCAGCCCCAGCATTTT. The entire variable domain, with the rest obtained from reference TRBV9 and TRBJ1-5, is as follows: DSGVTQTPKHLITATGQRVTLRCSPRSGDLSVYWYQQSLDQGLQFLIQYYNGEERAKGNILERFSAQQFPDLHSELNLSSLELGDSALYFCASSATGGRNQPQHFGDGTRLSIL.

This clone was counted a single time. The rearrangement joins TRBV2 to TRBJ1-1, with D hard to call. The V gene lost 6 bases and the J gene lost 0 bases, with 11 bases spanning the gap. Germline V CDR1 and CDR2: SNHLY, FYNNEI. The CDR3 loop spans 14 amino acids. The CDR3 loop is CASSPEILNTEAFF. The CDR3 coding sequence is TGTGCCAGCAGCCCCGAGATCTTGAACACTGAAGCTTTCTTT.

This clone was seen once. The chain couples TRBV6-1 to TRBJ2-3, with unresolved D. The V end was cut by 3 bases, the J end by 7 bases, with 8 bases between. The CDR3 spans 12 residues. Germline V gene lookup returns CDR1 MNHNS and CDR2 SASEGT. The CDR3 spells CASSDSAYTQYF. The CDR3 DNA sequence: TGTGCCAGCAGTGACAGCGCTTATACGCAGTATTTT.

A note on this clone: Other DNA sequences in the sample encode the same CDR3. The chain joins TRBV5-1 to TRBJ2-5, with D tentatively TRBD1 (5 bases). V was shortened by 0 bases and J by 2 bases, with 8 bases between the two germline ends. CDR3 length equals 14 residues. Germline V gives CDR1 SGHRS, CDR2 YFSETQ. The CDR3 spells CASSLGSGQETQYF. The CDR3 DNA reads TGCGCCAGCAGCTTGGGTTCAGGGCAAGAGACCCAGTACTTC.

The rearrangement links TRBV5-1 to TRBJ1-2, with D maybe TRBD1 (6 bases). Per the germline V gene, CDR1 is SGHRS and CDR2 is YFSETQ. CDR3 size: 14 residues. The V end lost 6 bases, the J end lost 7 bases, and 19 bases lay between the germline ends. The CDR3 DNA follows: TGCGCCAGCACCCCGGGAGGGGGGATACGTGGCTACACCTTC. This codes for CASTPGGGIRGYTF.

The chain combines TRBV7-6 with TRBJ1-5; no clear D. The germline V gene encodes CDR1 SGHVS and CDR2 FNYEAQ. V lost 0 bases and J 6 bases, leaving 3 bases between the germline ends. This CDR3 is 12 amino acids long. CDR3 DNA: TGTGCCAGCAGCTTAGCGATTCAGCCCCAGCATTTT. This codes for CASSLAIQPQHF.

The chain joins TRBV6-5 to TRBJ2-7; TRBD1 matches at 8 bases. J lost 0 bases, V lost 5 bases, and 3 bases had no gene match. Germline values: CDR1 MNHEY, CDR2 SVGAGI. The CDR3 sequence is 14 residues long. As DNA, the CDR3 is TGTGCCAGCAGTCGGACAGGGAACTCCTACGAGCAGTACTTC. This sequence encodes CASSRTGNSYEQYF.

This chain connects TRBV4-3 to TRBJ2-1; TRBD2 matches 11 bases. The CDR3 covers 18 residues. Germline lookup yields CDR1 LGHNA and CDR2 YSLEER. The junction had 12 bases not matched to a gene; V was cut back by 5 bases and J by 3 bases. Here the CDR3 DNA reads TGCGCCAGCAGCTTTGGGGGCCCGGGACTAGCGGACTACAATGAGCAGTTCTTC. Translating it yields CASSFGGPGLADYNEQFF.

This clone was counted between two and nine times. The CDR3 region has the DNA TGTGCCTGGAGCAGGGAGGGGGGACAGAGAACAGATACGCAGTATTTT. Its protein product is CAWSREGGQRTDTQYF. The genes are TRBV30 and TRBJ2-3; D may correspond to TRBD1 or TRBD2 (7 bases each). Per the germline V gene, CDR1 is GTSNPN and CDR2 is SVGIG (reference sequence). The CDR3 contains 16 residues. Trimming shortened V by 3 bases and J by 3 bases, and 19 bases separated the two germline ends.

The V call is TRBV5-6, the J call TRBJ1-1; 11 bases fit TRBD1. Germline V CDR1 and CDR2: SGHDT, YYEEEE. The CDR3 runs to 16 residues. J lost 0 bases, V lost 4 bases, and 5 bases had no gene match. The CDR3 sequence is CASSPDRGRVNTEAFF. The CDR3 coding sequence is TGTGCCAGCAGCCCGGACAGGGGGCGAGTGAACACTGAAGCTTTCTTT.

For this clone: Distinct nucleotide sequences in the sample also encode this CDR3. The V gene is TRBV5-6, the J gene TRBJ1-1; D perhaps matches TRBD1 (6 bases). Trimming stripped 4 bases from V and 8 bases from J, with 12 bases between. The germline gives CDR1 SGHDT, CDR2 YYEEEE. CDR3 length: 12 residues. CDR3 protein: CASSLGQGEAFF. The CDR3 nucleotides are TGTGCCAGCAGCCTTGGGCAGGGGGAAGCTTTCTTT.

The V call is TRBV5-1, the J call TRBJ2-3, with no clear D. Germline V gene sequence: CDR1 SGHRS, CDR2 YFSETQ. The CDR3 is 16 residues long. Between the trimmed V and J ends, which lost 0 bases and 1 base, there was a span of 12 bases. DNA of the CDR3: TGCGCCAGCAGCTTGGAGGGCATCCCCCGCACAGATACGCAGTATTTT. Protein sequence: CASSLEGIPRTDTQYF.

This rearrangement joins TRBV27 to TRBJ2-7; TRBD2 is a possible D gene (6 bases). From germline, CDR1 is MNHEY and CDR2 SMNVEV (reference sequence). V was shortened by 6 bases and J by 0 bases, with 9 bases between the two germline ends. CDR3 length equals 13 residues. This CDR3 reads CASRPSASYEQYF. CDR3 bases: TGTGCCAGCAGACCTAGCGCCTCCTACGAGCAGTACTTC.

This clone was counted once. V usage is TRBV5-6 and J usage is TRBJ1-2; D may be TRBD1 (5 bases). Germline V gives CDR1 SGHDT, CDR2 YYEEEE. The V end was cut by 6 bases, the J end by 8 bases, with 23 bases between. The CDR3 length is 15 residues. The CDR3 DNA reads TGTGCCAGCACCCATGAGGAGGGCCCGAGGGGCGGCTACACCTTC. It specifies CASTHEEGPRGGYTF. The full variable domain, rest sourced from reference TRBV5-6 and TRBJ1-2, is DAGVTQSPTHLIKTRGQQVTLRCSPKSGHDTVSWYQQALGQGPQFIFQYYEEEERQRGNFPDRFSGHQFPNYSSELNVNALLLGDSALYLCASTHEEGPRGGYTFGSGTRLTVV.

The genes are TRBV4-1 and TRBJ2-7; D is perhaps TRBD1 (5 bases). Germline V gene sequence: CDR1 MGHRA, CDR2 YSYEKL. CDR3 length equals 15 residues. V was cut by 6 bases and J by 2 bases, with 17 bases left in between. DNA for the CDR3: TGCGCCAGCAGGCCCGGCGCAGGGTACGCCTACGAGCAGTACTTC. As protein: CASRPGAGYAYEQYF.

The J gene is TRBJ2-2, the V gene TRBV7-8; D may match TRBD1 or TRBD2 (5 bases each). Germline lookup yields CDR1 SGHVS and CDR2 FQNEAQ. This CDR3 spans 15 amino acids. Trimming stripped 8 bases from V and 0 bases from J, with 13 bases between. The CDR3 DNA reads TGTGCCAGCGCGCTAATGGGGGCGAACACCGGGGAGCTGTTTTTT. Translated: CASALMGANTGELFF.

This chain uses TRBV7-2 with TRBJ2-7; D not resolved. This CDR3 region has 13 residues. Per germline, CDR1 SGHTA and CDR2 FQGNSA. Trimming pared 4 bases from V and 6 bases from J, leaving 13 bases between. CDR3 protein: CASSSRSWGEQYF. The CDR3 DNA follows: TGTGCCAGCAGCTCCCGGTCGTGGGGCGAGCAGTACTTC.

The chain is built from TRBV7-8 and TRBJ1-5; no reliable D call. This CDR3 region has 14 residues. Trimming took off 5 bases at V and 3 bases at J, with 11 bases between the two ends. Germline V gene sequence: CDR1 SGHVS, CDR2 FQNEAQ. CDR3 coding DNA: TGTGCCAGCAGCCCCTCCGCCCTCAATCAGCCCCAGCATTTT. Translation gives CASSPSALNQPQHF.

V and J are TRBV28 and TRBJ1-2; no clear D gene. Looked up from germline, CDR1 is MDHEN and CDR2 is SYDVKM. V was cut by 8 bases and J by 2 bases, with 6 bases left in between. The CDR3 has 11 residues. CDR3 nucleotides: TGTGCCAGCGGGCAAAACTATGGCTACACCTTC. Amino acid sequence: CASGQNYGYTF.

The rearrangement links TRBV18 to TRBJ2-7; 7 nucleotides align to TRBD1. Germline CDR1 is KGHSH and CDR2 is LQKENI. This CDR3 spans 18 amino acids. The V gene end was trimmed by 5 bases and the J gene end by 1 base; junction bases not matched to a gene: 17. The chain's CDR3 is CASSSTAMGQKGSYEQYF. The CDR3 DNA sequence: TGTGCCAGCTCATCTACCGCTATGGGACAGAAAGGTTCCTACGAGCAGTACTTC.

This clone was found once. The chain links TRBV30 to TRBJ2-7, with no clear D. Germline V CDR1 and CDR2: GTSNPN, SVGIG (reference sequence). CDR3 length: 12 amino acids. V lost 0 bases and J 4 bases, leaving 7 bases between the germline ends. CDR3 bases: TGTGCCTGGAGTGTAACCTCATACGAGCAGTACTTC. It specifies CAWSVTSYEQYF.

This clone was picked up one time. The CDR3 DNA follows: TGTGCCAGCAGCCAAGAAGACGGATCCAATCAGCCCCAGCATTTT. Translating it yields CASSQEDGSNQPQHF. The J gene is TRBJ1-5, the V gene TRBV4-2; D ambiguous. From germline, CDR1 is LGHNA and CDR2 YNFKEQ. This CDR3 spans 15 amino acids. V gave up 0 bases and J gave up 3 bases, with 9 bases separating them.

The chain couples TRBV19 to TRBJ1-1; D is unclear. Germline-derived CDR1 and CDR2 are LNHDA and SQIVND (reference sequence). The CDR3 sequence is 15 residues long. Trimming pared 4 bases from V and 4 bases from J, leaving 16 bases between. In nucleotides, the CDR3 is TGTGCCAGTAGTACTCCCACGACATTGCGCACTGAAGCTTTCTTT. Its protein product is CASSTPTTLRTEAFF.

The DNA for the CDR3 is TGTGCCAGTAGTATCACTCTGCGGCAGGTCTCCTACGAGCAGTACTTC. Its protein product is CASSITLRQVSYEQYF. The gene calls are TRBV19 and TRBJ2-7; D unclear. The CDR3 totals 16 residues. V was pared by 3 bases and J by 0 bases, with 15 bases between. CDR1 LNHDA and CDR2 SQIVND come from the germline V gene (reference sequence).